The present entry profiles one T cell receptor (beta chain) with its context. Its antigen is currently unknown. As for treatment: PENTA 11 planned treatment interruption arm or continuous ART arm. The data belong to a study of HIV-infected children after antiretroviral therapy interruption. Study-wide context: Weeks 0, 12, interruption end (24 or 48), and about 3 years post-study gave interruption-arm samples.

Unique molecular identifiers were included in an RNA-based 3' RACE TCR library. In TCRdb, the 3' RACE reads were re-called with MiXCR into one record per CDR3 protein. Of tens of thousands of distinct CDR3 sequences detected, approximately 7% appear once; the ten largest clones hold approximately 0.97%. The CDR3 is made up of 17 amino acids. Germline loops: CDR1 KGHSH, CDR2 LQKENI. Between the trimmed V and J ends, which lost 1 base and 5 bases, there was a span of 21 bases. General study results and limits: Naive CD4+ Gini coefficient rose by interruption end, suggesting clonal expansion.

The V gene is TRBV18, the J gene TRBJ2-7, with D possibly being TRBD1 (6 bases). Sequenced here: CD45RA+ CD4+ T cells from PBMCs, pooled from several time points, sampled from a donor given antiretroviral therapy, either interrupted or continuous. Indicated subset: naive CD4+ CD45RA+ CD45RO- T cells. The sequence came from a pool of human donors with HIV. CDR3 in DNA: TGTGCCAGCTCACCACGAATAGGTATTGGGGGCACCAACGAGCAGTACTTC. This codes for CASSPRIGIGGTNEQYF.